The source of this T cell receptor beta chain is a study of T cells in narcolepsy (dated by TCRdb to 2017 to 2018). Some background on the complete study: Patients with narcolepsy type 1 or type 2 (NT1, NT2) were enrolled in the study together with healthy control donors. To look for autoreactive T cells in narcolepsy patients that target self-antigens of hypocretin neurons (hypocretin, TRIB2), the study used TCR Vbeta sequencing to follow clonotypes in blood and CSF. The investigation overall reported the following: According to the report, autoreactive clonotypes were detected serially in the blood of the same patients and of different patients, but not in healthy controls. HCRT-specific and TRIB2-specific autoreactive clonotypes were highlighted in plots that compared CD4+ T cell clonotypes in CSF versus blood from the same patient. Numbers of sequenced blood memory CD4+ clonotypes were comparable, with averages of some 42,000 in patients and 33,354 in controls. Certain blood memory CD4+ repertoires from patients and controls had no sequences that matched autoreactive T cell clones.

In the case of this clone: Its antigen remains unidentified. One base away there is no much larger clone; base qualities are not given.

Libraries were constructed by the immunoSEQ multiplex PCR assay. Sourced from immuneACCESS, this table was stored by TCRdb with only in-frame sequences that have V and J called. A share of the clones is absent; for the studies checked, an unresolved V gene accounts for under half, and the remainder has no known explanation. This sample has about 30,000 clones in its table, and roughly four fifths of those were observed once. The top ten clones comprise about 0.84% of the sample. Memory CD4+ T cells were sorted ex vivo from peripheral blood of narcolepsy patients and healthy controls for TCR Vbeta sequencing. The specimen sequenced was CD45RA- memory CD4+ T cells from PBMCs. The cell subset or site label corresponds to: memory T cells sorted ex vivo from peripheral blood. The receptor's source is a human donor with narcolepsy.

For the CDR3, the sequence is CASSNQIFDTGELFF. DNA sequence: TGTGCCAGCAGCAACCAAATCTTTGACACCGGGGAGCTGTTTTTT. The chain is made from TRBV21-1 and TRBJ2-2. TRBV21-1 has pseudogene status. The CDR3 holds 15 amino acids from the cysteine to the phenylalanine. The entry retains the CDR3 DNA only, 45 bases that are in frame from base 1.